This is a list of T cell receptor beta chains from one sample in a study of CD8+ T cells in alopecia areata. Only in-frame clones appear in the TCRdb table, and some are missing; sequencing was by immunoSEQ multiplex PCR. This sample has about 300,000 clones, with 58% found just once. This specimen was CD4+ T cells sorted from blood, taken at week 24, from a patient treated with tofacitinib. The receptors here all came from a human donor with alopecia areata. Both conserved end residues are part of each CDR3. The order of the fields is V gene, J gene, CDR3 protein.

TRBV29-1,TRBJ2-1,CSSSDGPREQFF
TRBV5-4,TRBJ1-1,CASSVSQGAGDTEAFF
TRBV6-5,TRBJ2-7,CASSRDRAYEQYF
TRBV29-1,TRBJ2-3,CSVEESVVRPDTQYF
TRBV4-2,TRBJ2-2,CASSQGGTGELFF
TRBV15,TRBJ2-7,CATSRGQNEQYF
TRBV30,TRBJ2-6,CAWSVPGGANVLTF
TRBV7-2,TRBJ2-5,CASSKQETQYF
TRBV6-1,TRBJ1-2,CASTTAGRYYGYTF
TRBV30,TRBJ2-2,CAWSVDRMNTGELFF
TRBV4-3,TRBJ2-3,CASSQARPTDTQYF
TRBV29-1,TRBJ2-2,CSVVGTGELFF
TRBV7-9,TRBJ2-1,CASSWARGYSYNEQFF
TRBV7-9,TRBJ1-4,CASSLGNEKLFF
TRBV7-8,TRBJ1-1,CASSLLMNTEAFF
TRBV4-3,TRBJ2-4,CASSQDRRAGGNIQYF
TRBV2,TRBJ1-2,CASSEELGYTF
TRBV2,TRBJ2-2,CASSERTVGELFF
TRBV2,TRBJ1-6,CASSRGTFGDNSPLHF
TRBV5-6,TRBJ1-6,CASSSLGVWGSYNSPLHF
TRBV5-4,TRBJ2-3,CASSYERGGPDTQYF
TRBV28,TRBJ2-4,CATSDRTSRRDQYF
TRBV5-1,TRBJ1-1,CASSSRTAAAEAFF
TRBV10-3,TRBJ1-4,CAISDQGTTNEKLFF
TRBV5-1,TRBJ2-5,CASSLTGRGETQYF
TRBV7-6,TRBJ2-1,CASSLATVYNEQFF
TRBV29-1,TRBJ1-4,CSGGANEKLFF
TRBV2,TRBJ2-7,CASGHPYEQYF
TRBV29-1,TRBJ2-1,CSADRYNEQFF
TRBV30,TRBJ2-1,CAWSLKGTADNEQFF
TRBV6-1,NA,CASTRDISNEQYF
TRBV29-1,TRBJ2-2,CSGTGNTGELFF
TRBV7-8,TRBJ1-2,CASSLAGSRGYTF
TRBV4-1,TRBJ1-5,CASSQGLISGFQPQHF
TRBV9,TRBJ2-2,CASSHDSLDTGELFF
TRBV5-4,TRBJ2-7,CASSLVGLAAYEQYF
TRBV27,TRBJ1-4,CASRRHQDEKLFF
TRBV29-1,TRBJ2-5,CSAYGGPFGETQYF
TRBV6-5,TRBJ1-2,CASSFLGTGGSGYTF
TRBV5-1,TRBJ2-1,CASSSLGSYNEQFF
TRBV4-2,TRBJ1-1,CASSHRRRDMEAFF
TRBV15,TRBJ1-5,CATSRRGGNQPQHF
TRBV25-1,TRBJ1-1,CATIDRGGKAFF
TRBV28,TRBJ2-1,CASSLFNRYNEQFF
TRBV7-9,TRBJ2-7,CASRPGQGGEQYF
TRBV29-1,TRBJ2-5,CSVGASQETQYF
TRBV9,TRBJ1-3,CASSVGYSGNTIYF
TRBV30,TRBJ2-2,CAWNPGRKNTGELFF
TRBV30,TRBJ1-2,CAWRQGARDGYTF